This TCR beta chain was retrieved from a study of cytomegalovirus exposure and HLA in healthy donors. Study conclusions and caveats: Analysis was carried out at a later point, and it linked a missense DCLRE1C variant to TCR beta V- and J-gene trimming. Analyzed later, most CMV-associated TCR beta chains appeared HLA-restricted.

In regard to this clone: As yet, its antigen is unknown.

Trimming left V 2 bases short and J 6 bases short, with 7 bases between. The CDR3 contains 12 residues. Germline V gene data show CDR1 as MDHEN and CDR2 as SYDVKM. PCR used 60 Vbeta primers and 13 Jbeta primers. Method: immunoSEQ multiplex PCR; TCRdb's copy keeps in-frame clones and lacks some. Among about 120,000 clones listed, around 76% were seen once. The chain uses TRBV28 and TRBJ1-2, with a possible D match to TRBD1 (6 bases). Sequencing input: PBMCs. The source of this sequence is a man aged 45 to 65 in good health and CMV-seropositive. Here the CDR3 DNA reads TGTGCCAGCAGTTTACAGGGGAATGGCTACACCTTC. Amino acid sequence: CASSLQGNGYTF.